Shown below are 12 T cell receptor beta chains from a single sample sequenced in a study of blood T cell repertoires in COVID-19. Here immunoSEQ multiplex PCR was the method, and the copy in TCRdb shows in-frame clones only, minus some. The sample contains nearly 95,000 clones, around 74% of which appear only once. The sequenced sample was peripheral blood. These receptors all come from a man aged 70 or older with COVID-19, enrolled during active disease.

The rearrangement links TRBV7-9 to TRBJ1-1; no reliable D call. V dropped 1 base and J dropped 5 bases, with 17 bases sitting between them. This CDR3 has 16 residues. Per germline, CDR1 SEHNR and CDR2 FQNEAQ (reference sequence). This CDR3 is CASSLGGTRRWTEAFF. CDR3 nucleotide sequence: TGTGCCAGCAGCTTAGGGGGTACCCGGAGGTGGACTGAAGCTTTCTTT. The variable domain in full, with the rest retrieved from reference TRBV7-9 and TRBJ1-1, is DTGVSQNPRHKITKRGQNVTFRCDPISEHNRLYWYRQTLGQGPEFLTYFQNEAQLEKSRLLSDRFSAERPKGSFSTLEIQRTEQGDSAMYLCASSLGGTRRWTEAFFGQGTRLTVV.

The chain uses TRBV7-9 and TRBJ2-3, with 7 bases that match TRBD1. Unmatched junction bases numbered 1, after V lost 3 bases and J lost 4 bases. Looked up from germline, CDR1 is SEHNR and CDR2 is FQNEAQ (reference sequence). The length of the CDR3 is 13 residues. DNA of the CDR3: TGTGCCAGCAGCTTCCAGGGGGCAGATACGCAGTATTTT. Translating it yields CASSFQGADTQYF.

CDR3 residues: CASSPGRGLLSYTF. CDR3 sequence (DNA): TGCGCCAGCAGCCCAGGGAGGGGTCTATTAAGCTACACCTTC. J is TRBJ1-2 and V is TRBV4-3, with D perhaps matching TRBD1 (5 bases). The germline V gene has CDR1 LGHNA and CDR2 YSLEER. V shed 4 bases and J shed 9 bases, with 18 bases lying between them. The CDR3 runs 14 residues.

CDR3 nucleotide sequence: TGTGCCAGCAGCGTAGGTGTCCGGAGTAGCGGGAGTTCCTACGAGCAGTACTTC. Encoded protein: CASSVGVRSSGSSYEQYF. The chain combines TRBV9 with TRBJ2-7; TRBD2 matches 9 bases. The trim removed 0 bases at V and 1 base at J, leaving 11 bases unmatched. There are 18 residues in the CDR3. Germline V gene lookup returns CDR1 SGDLS and CDR2 YYNGEE.

The chain recombines TRBV5-1 with TRBJ2-7, with D tentatively TRBD2 (5 bases). This CDR3 has 16 residues. Germline CDR1 and CDR2: SGHRS and YFSETQ. V was cut by 2 bases and J by 2 bases, with 17 bases left in between. CDR3: CASSLALETTTYEQYF. CDR3 sequence (DNA): TGCGCCAGCAGCTTAGCACTAGAGACAACAACCTACGAGCAGTACTTC.

The chain has TRBV28 and TRBJ1-2; 8 bases are shared with TRBD1. The V and J ends lost 5 bases and 7 bases, in that order; junction bases with no gene match: 12. Germline V lookup: CDR1 MDHEN, CDR2 SYDVKM. The CDR3 has 15 amino acids. CDR3 protein: CASSPPPRTGFGYTF. In nucleotides, the CDR3 is TGTGCCAGCAGTCCTCCCCCTCGGACAGGGTTTGGCTACACCTTC.

This rearrangement joins TRBV18 to TRBJ1-2; D call uncertain. V was cut by 3 bases and J by 0 bases, with 14 bases left in between. Germline V gene data show CDR1 as KGHSH and CDR2 as LQKENI. This CDR3 has 16 amino acids. The CDR3 here is CASSPIIGVSNYGYTF. CDR3 DNA sequence: TGTGCCAGCTCACCTATTATCGGGGTTTCTAACTATGGCTACACCTTC.

The J gene is TRBJ1-1, the V gene TRBV6-6, with D perhaps matching TRBD1 (5 bases). This CDR3 comprises 14 residues. Germline V gives CDR1 MNHNY, CDR2 SVGAGI (reference sequence). The V end lost 6 bases, the J end lost 1 base, and 12 bases lay between the germline ends. The CDR3 DNA is TGTGCCAGCAGCCCCCGACAGACGAACACTGAAGCTTTCTTT. Translating it yields CASSPRQTNTEAFF.

This clone was seen ten or more times. The CDR3 nucleotides read TGCGCCAGCAGTCCTGACACCGGGGAGCTGTTTTTT. It is translated as CASSPDTGELFF. This sequence joins TRBV10-1 and TRBJ2-2; D is ambiguous. Germline values: CDR1 WNHNN, CDR2 SYGVQD (reference sequence). CDR3 length: 12 amino acids. The ends were cut back, 5 bases at V and 3 bases at J, with 4 bases in the middle.

The chain has TRBV7-9 and TRBJ1-2; no firm D call. Trimming left V 7 bases short and J 4 bases short, with 16 bases between. The CDR3 has 14 amino acids. Germline V gene data show CDR1 as SEHNR and CDR2 as FQNEAQ (reference sequence). DNA of the CDR3: TGTGCCAGCACCTACCCCACAATTACCTATGGCTACACCTTC. Its protein is CASTYPTITYGYTF.

This rearrangement joins TRBV15 to TRBJ1-2; TRBD1 matches 8 bases. The CDR3 runs 15 residues. Germline V gives CDR1 LNHNV, CDR2 YYDKDF (reference sequence). Losses at the gene ends were 4 bases for V and 1 base for J; bases not matched to a gene: 5. The CDR3 DNA sequence: TGTGCCACCAGCACCCGGGACAGGATTAACTATGGCTACACCTTC. This codes for CATSTRDRINYGYTF.

This clone was detected only once. The chain uses TRBV7-6 and TRBJ2-5; 9 nucleotides align to TRBD2. The CDR3 sequence is 15 residues long. V lost 6 bases, J lost 4 bases, and 9 bases stayed unmatched. Germline V gene data show CDR1 as SGHVS and CDR2 as FNYEAQ. The CDR3 spells CASSSLAGFPETQYF. CDR3 sequence (DNA): TGTGCCAGCAGTTCGCTAGCGGGATTCCCAGAGACCCAGTACTTC.